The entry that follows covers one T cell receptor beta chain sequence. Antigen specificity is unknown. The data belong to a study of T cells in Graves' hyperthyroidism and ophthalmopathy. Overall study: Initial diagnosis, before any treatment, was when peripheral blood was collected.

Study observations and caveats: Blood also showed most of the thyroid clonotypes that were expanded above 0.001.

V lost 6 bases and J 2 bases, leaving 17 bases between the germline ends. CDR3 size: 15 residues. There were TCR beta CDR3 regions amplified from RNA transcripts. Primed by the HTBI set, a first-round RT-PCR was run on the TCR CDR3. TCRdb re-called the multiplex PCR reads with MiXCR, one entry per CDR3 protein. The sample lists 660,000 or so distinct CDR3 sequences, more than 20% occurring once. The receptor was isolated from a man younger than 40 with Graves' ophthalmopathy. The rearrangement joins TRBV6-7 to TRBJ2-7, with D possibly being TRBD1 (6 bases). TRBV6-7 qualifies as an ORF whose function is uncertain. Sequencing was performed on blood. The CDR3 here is CASSQTGHAPYEQYF. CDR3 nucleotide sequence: TGTGCCAGCAGCCAAACAGGGCACGCACCCTACGAGCAGTACTTC.